The 10 T cell receptor beta chains below were found in one sample sequenced in a study of tumor and adjacent non-tumor tissue in lung cancer. TCRbeta libraries were built with three rounds of nested PCR, modified from ARM-PCR. TCRdb recomputed calls from the multiplex PCR reads with MiXCR, one row per CDR3 protein. Counted here are over 100,000 distinct CDR3 sequences, more than 70% occurring once; the ten biggest clones make up about 39%. No cell sorting was done before RNA was extracted from the tissue. The sample was lung tumor tissue. The origin of the receptors is a woman aged 55 to 70 with non-small cell lung cancer.

In the case of this clonotype: This could be a read error, since a much larger clone is one nucleotide away. The CDR3 here is CSARDPGGASGTQYF. The CDR3 DNA follows: TGCAGTGCTAGAGACCCCGGGGGTGCTTCAGGGACCCAGTACTTC. The chain employs TRBV20-1 and TRBJ2-5, with TRBD2 as a possible D gene (6 bases). Germline V lookup: CDR1 DFQATT, CDR2 SNEGSKA (reference sequence). V was clipped by 0 bases and J by 7 bases, with 18 bases between them. This CDR3 has 15 amino acids.

With respect to this clonotype: Possible read error: a much larger clone is one base away. The gene calls are TRBV4-3 and TRBJ2-1; D ambiguous. The germline CDR1 and CDR2 sequences are LGHNA and YSLEER. The CDR3 consists of 16 residues. The CDR3 region is CASSQDSRASYDEQFF. In DNA, the CDR3 is TGCGCCAGCAGCCAAGATTCCCGGGCATCCTACGATGAGCAGTTCTTC.

Concerning this clonotype itself: Since a much larger clone is just one base distant, this may be a read error. No conserved phenylalanine or tryptophan is present at the end of the CDR3, so a read error is the likely explanation. The genes are TRBV29-1 and TRBJ1-4; D might be TRBD1 (5 bases). Trimming stripped 7 bases from V and 2 bases from J, with 11 bases between. The V gene's germline CDR1 is SQVTM and CDR2 ANQGSEA. The CDR3 is 13 amino acids. CDR3 nucleotides: TGCAGCGCCCAAAGGGGTACTAATGAAAAACTGTTTCTT. This sequence encodes CSAQRGTNEKLFL.

V gene TRBV5-6 combines with J gene TRBJ1-4; no clear D gene. Trimming took 4 bases from V and 8 from J, leaving 12 bases between them. This CDR3 is 13 amino acids long. Germline CDR1 is SGHDT and CDR2 is YYEEEE. CDR3 residues: CASSRQELEKLFF. CDR3 in DNA: TGTGCCAGCAGCCGGCAGGAGCTAGAAAAACTGTTTTTT.

The J gene is TRBJ2-3, the V gene TRBV11-2; 9 bases map to TRBD2. This CDR3 has 16 amino acids. CDR1 and CDR2 (germline): SGHAT, FQNNGV. CDR3: CASSLAGETGVDTQYF. The CDR3, as DNA: TGTGCAAGTAGCTTAGCGGGGGAAACAGGGGTGGATACGCAGTATTTT.

The chain carries TRBV11-2 and TRBJ1-2; no clear D gene. Germline V gene data show CDR1 as SGHAT and CDR2 as FQNNGV. This CDR3 contains 18 residues. V was clipped by 7 bases and J by 1 base, with 25 bases between them. The CDR3 reads CASITLCCTAGINYGYTF. The DNA of the CDR3 is TGTGCCAGCATTACTCTATGTTGCACCGCAGGAATTAACTATGGCTACACCTTC.

This clonotype occurred a few times. This CDR3 is missing its conserved last phenylalanine or tryptophan, likely due to a read error. This chain joins TRBV6-2 or TRBV6-3 and TRBJ1-5; D possibly corresponds to TRBD1 (6 bases). Per the germline V gene, CDR1 is MNHEY and CDR2 is SVGEGT. The CDR3 is 13 amino acids. The CDR3 sequence: CASTGQWNQPQHY. Here the CDR3 DNA reads TGTGCCAGCACGGGACAATGGAATCAGCCACAGCATTAT.

The J gene is TRBJ2-7, the V gene TRBV11-2, with 8 bases identical to TRBD2. V trimming: 4 bases; J trimming: 6 bases; junction bases outside the gene matches: 11. The CDR3 length is 15 residues. Looked up from germline, CDR1 is SGHAT and CDR2 is FQNNGV. In DNA, the CDR3 is TGTGCCAGCAGCTACGGGATTAGCGGGACCTTCGAGCAGTACTTC. This codes for CASSYGISGTFEQYF.

V is TRBV20-1 and J is TRBJ2-1, with 11 bases fitting TRBD1. Germline loops: CDR1 DFQATT, CDR2 SNEGSKA (reference sequence). This CDR3 is built from 17 residues. In DNA form, the CDR3 reads TGCAACGCTAGAGATCTTGGGACAGGGGGTTCCTACAATGAGCAGTTCTTC. It codes for CNARDLGTGGSYNEQFF.

Of note for this clonotype: The junction departs from germline at one end; a sequencing error may be responsible. The rearrangement uses TRBV11-2 and TRBJ1-1; the D is unclear. The germline gives CDR1 SGHAT, CDR2 FQNNGV. This CDR3 is 15 amino acids long. DNA of the CDR3: TGTGCCAACAGCTTAGACCCCAGCATGAACACTGAATCTATCTTT. This codes for CANSLDPSMNTESIF.